This TCR beta chain was retrieved from a study of blood T cell repertoires in COVID-19 (dated by TCRdb to 2018 to 2020). Describing the broader study: Samples from collaborators originated in the United States, Italy and Spain and spanned both the acute and convalescent phases of COVID-19. The sample metadata nearly always contained a de-identified subject ID, COVID-19 status, age in years and sex. The repertoires were released in a freely available public database intended as a resource for research on the immune response to SARS-CoV-2. The material from the prospective study consisted of cDNA or gDNA derived from T cells, B-cell-depleted T cells, or PBMCs. Deeply sampled blood TCRbeta repertoires from subjects exposed to, actively infected with, or recovered from COVID-19 were included in the dataset. Samples were obtained from the ongoing ImmuneRACE study (first 160 participants) and from some 1,200 subjects provided by 6 global collaborators. Where available, HLA class I and class II types were taken from metadata supplied by the sample provider and were not determined by assay-based typing. Points the paper makes about the study in general: How much clinical and demographic metadata was included differed by source and by participant, and the metadata was provided uncurated.

Collaborating institutions collected whole blood in K2EDTA tubes following their own protocols. For TCRbeta analysis, collaborators shipped samples in one of three forms: frozen whole blood, isolated PBMCs, or DNA extracted from either of those sample types. TCRbeta CDR3 regions were amplified from genomic DNA by means of the immunoSEQ Assay, a bias-controlled multiplex PCR. Per the authors' processing: The number of nucleated cells in each sample was estimated from the amplification of reference gene primers within the assay. Sequence reads were collapsed and filtered to measure the absolute abundance of every unique TCRbeta CDR3 rearrangement. For each sample, productive Simpson clonality was calculated as the square root of Simpson's diversity index across productive rearrangements. The immuneACCESS repertoire file appears here via TCRdb, limited to in-frame rearrangements. These files lack a portion of the clones; in checked studies, under half of the deficit traces to unresolved V genes, and the cause of the others is not known. That table furnishes V, J and clone size, whereas the DNA furnished D and trimming. Across this sample there are tens of thousands of clones, with under 95% seen only once. 4.8% of the sample rests with the top ten.

V loses 0 bases of germline sequence and J loses 6 bases, and the interval between the two ends is 15 bases. There are 16 amino acids in the CDR3, from cysteine to phenylalanine inclusive. Only the CDR3 part of the read is kept: 48 bases, read in frame from the first base. For CDR1 and CDR2, the germline V gene (reference sequence) lists MNHEY and SMNVEV. Notes on this clone: The antigen it binds to is not known. Qualities for individual bases were not recorded, and no much larger clone is one base off.

The sequence links TRBV27 to TRBJ1-5; the D gene cannot be named for sure. The sample taken for sequencing was peripheral blood. The source of this sequence is a woman aged 55-70 years with active COVID-19. This receptor carries the CDR3 CASSLSNGRVGQPQHF. The DNA is as follows: TGTGCCAGCAGTTTATCGAATGGCCGGGTCGGTCAGCCCCAGCATTTT.